This T cell receptor (beta chain) is drawn from a study of cytomegalovirus exposure and HLA in healthy donors. About the study: Counted in an early data release were 65 million to 100 million unique TCRs from HLA-typed donors. General study findings and limits: With DRB1 most and HLA-C fewest, TCR association rates differed between HLA loci in a later analysis. Reports showed the classifier diagnosing cytomegalovirus status with high specificity and sensitivity. The availability of immune exposure information extended only to CMV serostatus.

13 Jbeta primers and 60 Vbeta primers were used for the PCR. The data were produced by immunoSEQ multiplex PCR, yet TCRdb's version contains in-frame clones alone and is incomplete. The table shows approximately 190,000 clones, with approximately 84% occurring only once. Concerning this clone: Its antigen is undetermined.

The sequencing sample was made of PBMCs. The receptor was derived from a boy younger than 18 in good health and CMV-seronegative.

CDR3 protein: CASSLIGSVTYEQYF. The CDR3 coding sequence is TGTGCCAGCAGCTTGATCGGGTCAGTTACCTACGAGCAGTACTTC. This chain connects TRBV5-6 to TRBJ2-7, with D hard to call. This CDR3 contains 15 residues. V lost 1 base and J lost 2, with 13 bases in between. Looked up from germline, CDR1 is SGHDT and CDR2 is YYEEEE.